A selection of T cell receptor gamma chains follows, all from one sample in a study of gamma-delta T cells after stem cell transplantation. TCRdb re-identified clones in the RT-PCR reads via CATT. The sample lists over 950 gamma-chain clones, 60% occurring once. The specimen was gamma-delta T cells. These receptor sequences come from a human donor. It is not recorded whose cells these are; they may come from a transplant donor. CDR3s include the opening cysteine and the closing phenylalanine or tryptophan.

>TRGJP|TRGV9
CALWEVELGKKIKVF
>TRGJ1/TRGJ2|TRGV4
CATWDGRGYKKLF
>TRGJP2|TRGV4
CATWDGPGSDWIKTF
>TRGJ1/TRGJ2|TRGV4
CATWDGLLNYYKKLF
>TRGJ1/TRGJ2|TRGV2
CATWDGPHYYKKLF
>TRGJ1/TRGJ2|TRGV5
CAIWDRDKKLF
>TRGJ1/TRGJ2|TRGV2
CATWDGRGRKLF
>TRGJ1/TRGJ2|TRGV9
CALWDYYKKLF
>TRGJ1/TRGJ2|TRGV4
CATWDGAKELF
>TRGJ1/TRGJ2|TRGV3
CATWDRLGYKKLF